One TCR beta chain is described in this entry. These data come from a study of blood T cell repertoires in COVID-19. Repertoires were generated with immunoSEQ multiplex PCR, while TCRdb's copy carries only in-frame clones and drops some. Among some 250,000 clones listed, around 86% were seen once. Germline CDR1 reads SGHNT; CDR2 reads YENEEA. V dropped 2 bases and J dropped 3; count of bases not matched to a gene: 6. The CDR3 sequence is 16 residues long. The cohort comprised adults aged 18 to 89 years residing in 20 to 30 US areas. The sequence was obtained from a man younger than 35 who had recovered from COVID-19. This sequence joins TRBV11-3 and TRBJ2-3; 9 bases line up with TRBD2. Sequences were obtained from PBMCs or T cells enriched from blood (not recorded which). The CDR3, as DNA: TGTGCCAGCAGCTTAATCTCTAGCGGGGCTACAGATACGCAGTATTTT. As protein: CASSLISSGATDTQYF.